This section outlines one TCR beta chain sequence together with its context. One junction end disagrees with the germline gene, perhaps due to a read error. The data were obtained in a study of T-cell memory formation after mild COVID-19. TCRdb reanalysed the 5' RACE reads using MiXCR and keeps one entry per CDR3 protein. The sample contains a few hundred thousand distinct CDR3 sequences, roughly a fifth of which appear only once. The clonotype comes from a man aged 18-30 years who had mild COVID-19 (a few samples of this study predate the infection). Cell type and time point are not known. The sample was PBMCs or a T cell subset sorted from them (not recorded which).

CDR3 DNA sequence: TGTGCAAGCAGTTACAGGACAGGGAGCTCCTATAATTCACCCCTCCACTTT. This translates into CASSYRTGSSYNSPLHF. The V call is TRBV27, the J call TRBJ1-6, with 8 bases lining up with TRBD1. This CDR3 has 17 amino acids. Per the germline V gene, CDR1 is MNHEY and CDR2 is SMNVEV (reference sequence).